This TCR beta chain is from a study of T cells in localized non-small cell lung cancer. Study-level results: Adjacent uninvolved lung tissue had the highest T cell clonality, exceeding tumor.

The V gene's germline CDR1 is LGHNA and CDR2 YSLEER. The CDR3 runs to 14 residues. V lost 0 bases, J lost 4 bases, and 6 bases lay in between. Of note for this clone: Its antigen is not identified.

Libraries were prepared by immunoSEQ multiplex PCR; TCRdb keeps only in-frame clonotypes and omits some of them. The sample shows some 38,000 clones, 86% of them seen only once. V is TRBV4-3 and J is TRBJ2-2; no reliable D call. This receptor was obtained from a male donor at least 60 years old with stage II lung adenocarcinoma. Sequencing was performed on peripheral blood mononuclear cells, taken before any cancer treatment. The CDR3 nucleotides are TGCGCCAGCAGCCAAGATACTCTCACCGGGGAGCTGTTTTTT. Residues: CASSQDTLTGELFF.